The 18 T cell receptor beta chains below were found in one sample sequenced in a study of beta chain features in type 1 diabetes. Of the isolated RNA, all was reverse transcribed, and so the sequenced material was expressed TCRB transcripts. The repertoire was sequenced with immunoSEQ multiplex PCR; TCRdb's copy has only in-frame clones and lacks some. The repertoire holds some 150,000 clones, with 6% to 7.5% as singletons. Specimen: central memory CD4+ T cells from blood. The origin of the receptors is a woman younger than 45 in good health.

The chain couples TRBV4-2 to TRBJ1-5; a weak D match, TRBD1 (5 bases). Trimming pared 0 bases from V and 3 bases from J, leaving 9 bases between. This CDR3 is 15 amino acids long. Germline V gives CDR1 LGHNA, CDR2 YNFKEQ. CDR3 sequence: CASSQDLGDNQPQHF. DNA for the CDR3: TGTGCCAGCAGCCAAGATCTAGGGGACAATCAGCCCCAGCATTTT.

This clone has just a few counts. The CDR3: CASSLAEFFTDTQYF. The CDR3 nucleotides are TGCGCCAGCAGTCTAGCGGAATTTTTCACAGATACGCAGTATTTT. The V and J genes are TRBV5-1 and TRBJ2-3; 7 bases map to TRBD2. The CDR3 totals 15 residues. With V trimmed by 5 bases and J by 2 bases, 8 bases remained unmatched. Per the germline V gene, CDR1 is SGHRS and CDR2 is YFSETQ.

The CDR3 loop reads CASRQAGRRTGELFF. For the CDR3, the DNA is TGTGCCAGCAGGCAAGCGGGCCGCAGGACCGGGGAGCTGTTTTTT. The chain is built from TRBV2 and TRBJ2-2; TRBD2 is a possible D gene (6 bases). Germline CDR1 SNHLY, CDR2 FYNNEI. The length of the CDR3 is 15 residues. The V and J ends lost 6 bases and 5 bases respectively, with 16 bases between them.

This clone turned up a few times. J is TRBJ2-3 and V is TRBV7-6; D remains ambiguous. V lost 1 base and J lost 6, with 11 bases in between. The CDR3 sequence is 14 residues long. Germline V CDR1 and CDR2: SGHVS, FNYEAQ. The chain's CDR3 is CASSLGLPGDTQYF. The CDR3 bases are TGTGCCAGCAGCTTAGGACTTCCCGGGGATACGCAGTATTTT.

Comment on this clone: A junction boundary mismatches the germline segment, possibly from a read error. The chain combines TRBV2 with TRBJ2-2; 8 nucleotides match TRBD2. The CDR3 has 15 amino acids. Per the germline V gene, CDR1 is SNHLY and CDR2 is FYNNEI. CDR3 bases: TGTGCCAGCAATGAACTAGCGGACTACACCGGGGAGCTGTTTTTT. Residues: CASNELADYTGELFF.

This clone was recorded a few times. V and J are TRBV18 and TRBJ2-5; 12 bases agree with TRBD1. Trimming took 6 bases from V and 3 from J; bases not matched to a gene: 11. CDR3 length: 17 residues. Germline V gene sequence: CDR1 KGHSH, CDR2 LQKENI. As DNA, the CDR3 is TGTGCCAGCTCCGTCATCCCCGGGACAGGGGGCGAAGAGACCCAGTACTTC. Translated, it gives CASSVIPGTGGEETQYF.

V and J are TRBV7-3 and TRBJ2-1, with 9 bases that match TRBD1. Germline values: CDR1 SGHTA, CDR2 FQGTGA. V lost 3 bases and J lost 4; bases outside the gene matches: 4. This CDR3 has 15 amino acids. The CDR3 is CASSLGQGYYNEQFF. CDR3 in DNA: TGTGCCAGCAGCTTGGGACAGGGTTATTACAATGAGCAGTTCTTC.

As to this clone: The same CDR3 is also encoded by other DNA sequences in this sample. The chain employs TRBV29-1 and TRBJ1-4; no reliable D call. The CDR3 runs to 13 residues. CDR1 SQVTM and CDR2 ANQGSEA come from the germline V gene. Trimming removed 6 bases from V and 0 bases from J, with 8 bases in between. The CDR3 sequence is CSVIPATNEKLFF. As DNA, the CDR3 is TGCAGCGTAATACCAGCAACTAATGAAAAACTGTTTTTT.

The V and J genes are TRBV9 and TRBJ1-1; D remains ambiguous. Germline V CDR1 and CDR2: SGDLS, YYNGEE. Trimming stripped 0 bases from V and 1 base from J, with 10 bases between. The CDR3 spans 15 residues. For the CDR3, the DNA is TGTGCCAGCAGCGTAGATTTGGGGAGGAACACTGAAGCTTTCTTT. It encodes CASSVDLGRNTEAFF.

This clone was detected a few times. The J gene is TRBJ2-3, the V gene TRBV7-9; maybe TRBD2 (6 bases). Germline V gives CDR1 SEHNR, CDR2 FQNEAQ (reference sequence). With 1 base removed from V and 0 bases from J, the gap between germline ends came to 8 bases. CDR3 length: 15 residues. The CDR3 loop is CASSLGGMSTDTQYF. In DNA form, the CDR3 reads TGTGCCAGCAGCTTAGGCGGGATGAGCACAGATACGCAGTATTTT.

This clone appeared many times. The J gene is TRBJ2-1, the V gene TRBV7-9, with TRBD2 as a possible D gene (6 bases). Germline V gene data show CDR1 as SEHNR and CDR2 as FQNEAQ (reference sequence). V gave up 3 bases and J gave up 7 bases, with 16 bases separating them. This CDR3 is 15 amino acids long. The CDR3 is CASSFLALGANEQFF. The DNA for the CDR3 is TGTGCCAGCAGCTTCCTAGCGTTAGGAGCGAATGAGCAGTTCTTC. Filled out from reference TRBV7-9 and TRBJ2-1, the complete variable domain reads DTGVSQNPRHKITKRGQNVTFRCDPISEHNRLYWYRQTLGQGPEFLTYFQNEAQLEKSRLLSDRFSAERPKGSFSTLEIQRTEQGDSAMYLCASSFLALGANEQFFGPGTRLTVL.

This clone was seen a few times. The chain is built from TRBV18 and TRBJ2-7; 7 nucleotides line up with TRBD1. Trimming removed 3 bases from V and 5 bases from J; junction bases left unmatched: 4. The length of the CDR3 is 13 residues. Germline assignment: CDR1 KGHSH and CDR2 LQKENI. The CDR3 sequence: CASSPDRDDEQYF. As DNA, the CDR3 is TGTGCCAGCTCACCCGACAGGGACGACGAGCAGTACTTC.

The table lists this clone with a few counts. CDR3 coding DNA: TGTGCCAGCAGTCCGACAGGTACTTTGAACTATGGCTACACCTTC. Translation gives CASSPTGTLNYGYTF. The rearrangement links TRBV28 to TRBJ1-2; D may be TRBD1 (6 bases). The CDR3 loop spans 15 amino acids. V was trimmed by 5 bases and J by 2 bases, leaving 15 bases between them. The germline V gene has CDR1 MDHEN and CDR2 SYDVKM.

The chain joins TRBV4-2 to TRBJ2-1; 9 bases agree with TRBD2. The CDR3 consists of 14 residues. V lost 4 bases and J lost 8; bases outside the gene matches: 6. Germline CDR1 is LGHNA and CDR2 is YNFKEQ. CDR3: CASSLSGRGDEQFF. The CDR3 bases are TGTGCCAGCAGCCTTAGCGGGAGAGGCGATGAGCAGTTCTTC.

This clone was seen only a few times. This rearrangement joins TRBV6-5 to TRBJ2-5; D might be TRBD2 (5 bases). Trimming left V 5 bases short and J 8 bases short, with 21 bases between. The CDR3 spans 15 residues. Per the germline V gene, CDR1 is MNHEY and CDR2 is SVGAGI. Here the CDR3 reads CASSQVGRAAGTQYF. CDR3 nucleotides: TGTGCCAGCAGTCAAGTCGGGCGGGCGGCTGGCACCCAGTACTTC.

A few counts support this clone. The chain uses TRBV9 and TRBJ2-7, with TRBD1 matching over 10 bases. CDR1 SGDLS and CDR2 YYNGEE come from the germline V gene. This CDR3 has 14 amino acids. J lost 6 bases, V lost 3 bases, and 6 bases had no gene match. The CDR3 protein is CASSAGQGGAEQYF. In DNA form, the CDR3 reads TGTGCCAGCAGCGCCGGACAGGGGGGGGCCGAGCAGTACTTC.

The rearrangement uses TRBV7-3 and TRBJ2-2; 14 bases map to TRBD2. The CDR3 contains 17 residues. V lost 5 bases and J lost 5; bases outside the gene matches: 7. From germline, CDR1 is SGHTA and CDR2 FQGTGA. The CDR3 loop is CASSTGLAGVGTGELFF. The CDR3 DNA sequence: TGTGCCAGCAGCACGGGACTAGCGGGAGTCGGGACCGGGGAGCTGTTTTTT.

This clone has more than one count but fewer than ten. Other DNA sequences in the sample encode the same CDR3. This rearrangement joins TRBV14 to TRBJ2-3; D not resolved. CDR3 length: 12 residues. The V gene lost 4 bases and the J gene lost 5 bases, with 7 bases spanning the gap. Looked up from germline, CDR1 is SGHDN and CDR2 is FVKESK. CDR3 sequence: CASSPPGDTQYF. The CDR3 DNA follows: TGTGCCAGCAGCCCACCCGGAGATACGCAGTATTTT.